One sample yielded the 24 T cell receptor beta chains listed below, sequenced in a study of blood T cell repertoires in COVID-19. Produced via immunoSEQ multiplex PCR; TCRdb's table is partial and in-frame only. The sample holds roughly 230,000 clones, more than 75% seen once. Sequencing was done on a sample of PBMCs or T cells enriched from blood (not recorded which). Receptors originate from a young man in a cohort exposed to, infected with or recovered from COVID-19 (not recorded which).

The chain couples TRBV5-4 to TRBJ2-3; TRBD2 aligns across 7 bases. J was trimmed by 4 bases and V by 4 bases; bases with no gene match: 12. This CDR3 region has 16 residues. CDR1 is SGHNT, CDR2 YYREEE, per germline (reference sequence). DNA of the CDR3: TGTGCCAGCAGCCCACCCCCGGGAGGAGTCGCAGATACGCAGTATTTT. Residues: CASSPPPGGVADTQYF.

This clone was seen just once. This chain links TRBV2 with TRBJ1-2; D is ambiguous. The CDR3 totals 14 residues. Germline V gives CDR1 SNHLY, CDR2 FYNNEI. V was trimmed by 4 bases and J by 4 bases, leaving 13 bases between them. CDR3 loop: CASSGFGGGYGYTF. The CDR3, as DNA: TGTGCCAGCAGTGGTTTCGGTGGCGGCTATGGCTACACCTTC.

V gene TRBV4-1 combines with J gene TRBJ1-6, with 7 nucleotides matching TRBD1. This CDR3 contains 18 residues. Germline trimming cut 6 bases from V and 6 bases from J; bases unmatched to any gene: 17. Germline V lookup: CDR1 MGHRA, CDR2 YSYEKL. This CDR3 reads CASRPSAGTVGLNSPLHF. CDR3 DNA sequence: TGCGCCAGCAGACCCTCGGCCGGGACAGTGGGACTTAATTCACCCCTCCACTTT.

The chain couples TRBV10-3 to TRBJ2-1; 9 bases agree with TRBD2. CDR1 ENHRY and CDR2 SYGVKD come from the germline V gene. With 2 bases clipped from V and 5 bases from J, the junction kept 16 bases outside the gene matches. This CDR3 is 19 amino acids long. CDR3 coding DNA: TGTGCCATCAGTGAGCCCCTGGCGGGAGGGCCGCCTTACGACAATGAGCAGTTCTTC. Protein: CAISEPLAGGPPYDNEQFF.

The chain recombines TRBV7-9 with TRBJ2-5; 7 nucleotides match TRBD2. This CDR3 is built from 15 residues. V lost 4 bases, J lost 3 bases, and 8 bases stayed unmatched. From germline, CDR1 is SEHNR and CDR2 FQNEAQ (reference sequence). The CDR3 is CASSSGTRGEETQYF. In nucleotides, the CDR3 is TGTGCCAGCAGCTCTGGGACCCGGGGGGAAGAGACCCAGTACTTC.

The chain employs TRBV7-2 and TRBJ1-1, with a possible D match to TRBD1 (6 bases). Germline assignment: CDR1 SGHTA and CDR2 FQGNSA. Trimming shortened V by 4 bases and J by 4 bases, and 13 bases separated the two germline ends. The CDR3 is 14 amino acids. CDR3 coding DNA: TGTGCCAGCAGCTCCTCAGGGGCCCTCACTGAAGCTTTCTTT. Residues: CASSSSGALTEAFF.

CDR3 sequence reads: CATSPKGVYYGYTF. For the CDR3, the DNA is TGTGCCACCAGTCCGAAGGGGGTTTACTATGGCTACACCTTC. The chain combines TRBV24-1 with TRBJ1-2, with D perhaps matching TRBD1 (6 bases). CDR3 length equals 14 residues. CDR1 is KGHDR, CDR2 SFDVKD, per germline. V shed 6 bases and J shed 3 bases, with 13 bases lying between them.

The chain recombines TRBV5-6 with TRBJ2-5; D might be TRBD2 (5 bases). CDR3 length: 14 amino acids. Trimming took off 1 base at V and 9 bases at J, with 16 bases between the two ends. From germline, CDR1 is SGHDT and CDR2 YYEEEE. In DNA form, the CDR3 reads TGTGCCAGCAGCTTGTCCGGGGAGAGTGAGGCCCAGTACTTC. It codes for CASSLSGESEAQYF.

The J gene is TRBJ1-1, the V gene TRBV25-1; TRBD1 matches 9 bases. Germline V gives CDR1 MGHDK, CDR2 SYGVNS. J was trimmed by 11 bases and V by 2 bases; bases with no gene match: 12. The CDR3 spans 15 residues. In nucleotides, the CDR3 is TGTGCCAGCAGTGAACTCCCCCTGAAACAGGGGGCGGCTTTCTTT. This gives the protein CASSELPLKQGAAFF.

V gene TRBV24-1 combines with J gene TRBJ2-5, with D tentatively TRBD2 (6 bases). V was clipped by 11 bases and J by 5 bases, with 20 bases between them. The CDR3 consists of 14 residues. Germline CDR1 is KGHDR and CDR2 is SFDVKD. DNA of the CDR3: TGTGCCAGTCAGGGTGGCGGGGCTGGGGAGACCCAGTACTTC. It codes for CASQGGGAGETQYF.

This clone came up a few times. This sequence joins TRBV28 and TRBJ1-2; weak D call: TRBD1 (6 bases). V lost 10 bases to trimming and J lost 8 bases, with 14 bases between them. CDR3 length: 11 residues. Germline V gives CDR1 MDHEN, CDR2 SYDVKM. In DNA, the CDR3 is TGTGCCACCGCAGGGGCAGGAGGCTACACCTTC. Amino acids: CATAGAGGYTF.

The chain combines TRBV27 with TRBJ1-1; 8 bases are a match to TRBD1. With 5 bases clipped from V and 0 bases from J, the junction kept 5 bases outside the gene matches. The CDR3 extends over 15 amino acids. Germline CDR1 reads MNHEY; CDR2 reads SMNVEV (reference sequence). The CDR3, as DNA: TGTGCCAGCAGTCCTAAGACAGGGGTGAACACTGAAGCTTTCTTT. Translated, it gives CASSPKTGVNTEAFF.

The gene calls are TRBV28 and TRBJ2-1; 7 bases fit TRBD1. The CDR3 runs 15 residues. Germline-derived CDR1 and CDR2 are MDHEN and SYDVKM. The trim removed 6 bases at V and 7 bases at J, leaving 12 bases unmatched. The CDR3 reads CASSGIRGRGNEQFF. In DNA, the CDR3 is TGTGCCAGCAGCGGGATAAGGGGGCGAGGAAATGAGCAGTTCTTC.

The chain employs TRBV29-1 and TRBJ2-1, with 11 bases that match TRBD2. The CDR3 length is 21 residues. The ends lost 4 bases at V and 1 base at J; junction bases unmatched: 21. Germline CDR1 reads SQVTM; CDR2 reads ANQGSEA. The CDR3 bases are TGCAGCGTTGTTTTTGCTATTGTCGATAGCGGGAGGGCTAGGTCCTACAATGAGCAGTTCTTC. Its translation: CSVVFAIVDSGRARSYNEQFF.

Only a few counts were recorded for this clone. The chain combines TRBV7-2 with TRBJ2-7; 8 positions match TRBD1. CDR3 size: 15 residues. Germline CDR1 is SGHTA and CDR2 is FQGNSA. Trimming cost V 4 bases and J 3 bases; bases outside gene matches: 8. CDR3 sequence reads: CASSSWTGINYEQYF. Here the CDR3 DNA reads TGTGCCAGCAGCTCCTGGACAGGGATTAACTACGAGCAGTACTTC.

The chain carries TRBV20-1 and TRBJ1-2; no clear D gene. V was trimmed by 7 bases and J by 2 bases, leaving 2 bases between them. Germline V gene lookup returns CDR1 DFQATT and CDR2 SNEGSKA (reference sequence). CDR3 length: 9 amino acids. The CDR3 protein is CSVNYGYTF. The CDR3 nucleotides are TGCAGTGTAAACTATGGCTACACCTTC.

The chain links TRBV6-4 to TRBJ2-3; 9 bases align to TRBD2. CDR1 and CDR2 from the germline V gene are MRHNA and SNTAGT. V gave up 3 bases and J gave up 1 base; unmatched junction bases: 2. The CDR3 consists of 15 residues. CDR3: CASSESSGGTDTQYF. DNA of the CDR3: TGTGCCAGCAGTGAGTCTAGCGGGGGCACAGATACGCAGTATTTT.

J is TRBJ1-4 and V is TRBV2; 7 nucleotides match TRBD1. Germline V gene data show CDR1 as SNHLY and CDR2 as FYNNEI. V lost 5 bases to trimming and J lost 3 bases; unmatched junction nucleotides: 6. This CDR3 is built from 15 residues. Written as DNA, the CDR3 is TGTGCCAGCAGTTATGACAGGGTTGCTAATGAAAAACTGTTTTTT. Amino acids: CASSYDRVANEKLFF.

This chain joins TRBV19 and TRBJ1-5, with 9 bases identical to TRBD1. The CDR3 consists of 14 residues. Trimming removed 5 bases from V and 7 bases from J; junction bases left unmatched: 6. The germline V gene has CDR1 LNHDA and CDR2 SQIVND (reference sequence). The CDR3 DNA follows: TGTGCCAGTAGTTTCACAGGGGGCTGGCAGCCCCAGCATTTT. It is translated as CASSFTGGWQPQHF.

J is TRBJ1-6 and V is TRBV14, with D hard to call. The ends were cut back, 0 bases at V and 7 bases at J, with 7 bases in the middle. This CDR3 has 14 residues. Germline CDR1 and CDR2: SGHDN and FVKESK. The CDR3 DNA is TGTGCCAGCAGCCAAGATCGTCCGAATTCACCCCTCCACTTT. This encodes CASSQDRPNSPLHF. The variable domain in full, with the rest retrieved from reference TRBV14 and TRBJ1-6, is EAGVTQFPSHSVIEKGQTVTLRCDPISGHDNLYWYRRVMGKEIKFLLHFVKESKQDESGMPNNRFLAERTGGTYSTLKVQPAELEDSGVYFCASSQDRPNSPLHFGNGTRLTVT.

V usage is TRBV18 and J usage is TRBJ2-6, with D unclear. The V and J ends lost 4 bases and 0 bases respectively, with 13 bases between them. This CDR3 comprises 17 residues. The germline CDR1 and CDR2 sequences are KGHSH and LQKENI. CDR3 nucleotides: TGTGCCAGCTCACACTTACGACAAAGCTCTGGGGCCAACGTCCTGACTTTC. Translated, it gives CASSHLRQSSGANVLTF.

J is TRBJ2-1 and V is TRBV11-2; TRBD2 agrees at 10 bases. CDR3 length equals 16 residues. Germline CDR1 SGHAT, CDR2 FQNNGV. V dropped 1 base and J dropped 5; count of bases not matched to a gene: 5. The DNA for the CDR3 is TGTGCCAGCAGCTTAGGTCTAGCGGGGGACCACAATGAGCAGTTCTTC. This encodes CASSLGLAGDHNEQFF.

The gene calls are TRBV28 and TRBJ2-7, with TRBD2 identical over 8 bases. This CDR3 has 12 amino acids. V dropped 7 bases and J dropped 6; count of bases not matched to a gene: 5. Germline V gene data show CDR1 as MDHEN and CDR2 as SYDVKM. Here the CDR3 DNA reads TGTGCCAGCAATGCGGGAGGACGCGAGCAGTACTTC. Translating it yields CASNAGGREQYF.

V usage is TRBV9 and J usage is TRBJ2-1; 7 bases match TRBD2. The J segment lost 5 bases and the V segment lost 0 bases, leaving 5 bases of the junction unmatched. CDR1 is SGDLS and CDR2 is YYNGEE in the germline V gene. The CDR3 has 15 residues. CDR3 DNA: TGTGCCAGCAGCGTAGCTGCTAGCGGAGACAATGAGCAGTTCTTC. Its protein product is CASSVAASGDNEQFF.